The present T cell receptor beta chain was sequenced within a study of blood T cell repertoires in COVID-19. Generated by immunoSEQ multiplex PCR, the TCRdb table keeps only in-frame clones and is missing some. The table has about 180,000 clones, 75% to 90% seen once. Self-reported history from a screening survey and questionnaire set each donor's cohort. This CDR3 comprises 15 residues. CDR1 and CDR2 from the germline V gene are LNHDA and SQIVND (reference sequence). V lost 6 bases, J lost 3 bases, and 9 bases stayed unmatched. This sequence joins TRBV19 and TRBJ1-2; 8 nucleotides align to TRBD1. Specimen: PBMCs or T cells enriched from blood (not recorded which). The TCR sequence derives from a woman aged 40 to 50 with acute COVID-19. CDR3: CASRNTTGDYYGYTF. The CDR3, as DNA: TGTGCCAGTAGGAATACGACAGGGGATTACTATGGCTACACCTTC.